The next 15 T cell receptor beta chains were all read from a single sample in a study of cytomegalovirus exposure and HLA in healthy donors. 60 Vbeta and 13 Jbeta primers were used in PCR. The repertoire was sequenced with immunoSEQ multiplex PCR; TCRdb's copy has only in-frame clones and lacks some. This sample yields about 170,000 clones, of which roughly 80% are seen a single time; about 2.5% belongs to the top ten. Sample: PBMCs. The source of these receptors is a male donor in good health and CMV-seronegative.

The chain recombines TRBV19 with TRBJ1-2, with TRBD1 matching over 8 bases. The CDR3 has 13 residues. Germline CDR1 reads LNHDA; CDR2 reads SQIVND (reference sequence). V shed 6 bases, J shed 8 bases, and the junction held 8 bases outside the gene matches. The CDR3 spells CASRPDRVRGYTF. CDR3 coding DNA: TGTGCCAGTAGACCGGACAGGGTGCGGGGCTACACCTTC. Complete variable domain (other parts from reference TRBV19 and TRBJ1-2): DGGITQSPKYLFRKEGQNVTLSCEQNLNHDAMYWYRQDPGQGLRLIYYSQIVNDFQKGDIAEGYSVSREKKESFPLTVTSAQKNPTAFYLCASRPDRVRGYTFGSGTRLTVV.

This chain connects TRBV18 to TRBJ2-5; 8 positions match TRBD1. The J call is doubtful: the DNA matches TRBJ2-7 better. The CDR3 covers 13 residues. The germline gives CDR1 KGHSH, CDR2 LQKENI. In nucleotides, the CDR3 is TGTGCCAGCTCTCCGGACAGGGCACGCGAGCAGTACTTC. As protein: CASSPDRAREQYF.

CDR3: CASSPSGQNFYGYTF. CDR3 bases: TGTGCCAGCAGCCCTTCGGGACAGAATTTCTATGGCTACACCTTC. The chain recombines TRBV7-8 with TRBJ1-2; 7 bases fit TRBD1. The ends lost 5 bases at V and 4 bases at J; junction bases unmatched: 10. The CDR3 sequence is 15 residues long. Germline-derived CDR1 and CDR2 are SGHVS and FQNEAQ.

This chain links TRBV5-1 with TRBJ2-3; D is uncertain. The CDR3 has 15 residues. Trimming pared 1 base from V and 3 bases from J, leaving 12 bases between. Germline CDR1 is SGHRS and CDR2 is YFSETQ. Here the CDR3 reads CASSLLGGGTDTQYF. The CDR3 DNA follows: TGCGCCAGCAGCTTGTTAGGCGGTGGGACAGATACGCAGTATTTT.

To note about this clone: The same CDR3 is also encoded by other DNA sequences in this sample. The chain is built from TRBV27 and TRBJ1-2; unclear D gene. The CDR3 spans 14 residues. Germline V gives CDR1 MNHEY, CDR2 SMNVEV (reference sequence). Trimming shortened V by 6 bases and J by 2 bases, and 13 bases separated the two germline ends. CDR3 residues: CASSLWTENYGYTF. CDR3 nucleotide sequence: TGTGCCAGCAGCCTATGGACTGAGAACTATGGCTACACCTTC.

The chain links TRBV4-2 to TRBJ2-1; 12 bases agree with TRBD2. The CDR3 length is 17 residues. The J segment lost 5 bases and the V segment lost 0 bases, leaving 5 bases of the junction unmatched. The germline V gene has CDR1 LGHNA and CDR2 YNFKEQ. In DNA, the CDR3 is TGTGCCAGCAGCCAAGATACACTAGCGGGGGGAAACAATGAGCAGTTCTTC. Translating it yields CASSQDTLAGGNNEQFF.

Of note for this clone: The sample contains more than one DNA sequence encoding this CDR3. This chain links TRBV19 with TRBJ1-5, with 10 nucleotides matching TRBD1. CDR3 size: 13 residues. The V gene end was trimmed by 9 bases and the J gene end by 6 bases; junction bases not matched to a gene: 5. Germline lookup yields CDR1 LNHDA and CDR2 SQIVND (reference sequence). CDR3 nucleotide sequence: TGTGCCAGCGAGGACAGGGGGGGTCAGCCCCAGCATTTT. As protein: CASEDRGGQPQHF.

The rearrangement links TRBV10-2 to TRBJ2-7; TRBD1 matches 8 bases. CDR1 WSHSY and CDR2 SAAADI come from the germline V gene. V lost 4 bases and J lost 1; bases outside the gene matches: 6. This CDR3 has 15 residues. The CDR3 nucleotides are TGCGCCAGCAGTGGGGTGACAGGGGATTCCTACGAGCAGTACTTC. It encodes CASSGVTGDSYEQYF.

The chain links TRBV2 to TRBJ1-4; 7 bases agree with TRBD1. The CDR3 has 13 amino acids. The germline V gene has CDR1 SNHLY and CDR2 FYNNEI. V shed 8 bases, J shed 5 bases, and the junction held 5 bases outside the gene matches. CDR3: CASQGDGNEKLFF. The CDR3, as DNA: TGTGCCAGCCAGGGGGATGGGAATGAAAAACTGTTTTTT.

This sequence joins TRBV11-2 and TRBJ1-1, with a tentative D call TRBD1 (6 bases). With 1 base removed from V and 1 base from J, the gap between germline ends came to 7 bases. The CDR3 spans 14 residues. Germline lookup yields CDR1 SGHAT and CDR2 FQNNGV. The CDR3 region has the DNA TGTGCCAGCAGCTTAGCACAGGGGAACACTGAAGCTTTCTTT. Protein sequence: CASSLAQGNTEAFF. Supplemented by reference TRBV11-2 and TRBJ1-1, the full variable domain reads EAGVAQSPRYKIIEKRQSVAFWCNPISGHATLYWYQQILGQGPKLLIQFQNNGVVDDSQLPKDRFSAERLKGVDSTLKIQPAKLEDSAVYLCASSLAQGNTEAFFGQGTRLTVV.

The chain has TRBV5-6 and TRBJ2-7; 7 positions match TRBD2. CDR1 and CDR2 from the germline V gene are SGHDT and YYEEEE. The CDR3 length is 11 residues. Trimming took 3 bases from V and 6 from J; bases not matched to a gene: 0. The CDR3 is CASSSGGEQYF. The CDR3 nucleotides read TGTGCCAGCAGCTCGGGGGGCGAGCAGTACTTC.

CDR3 sequence (DNA): TGTGCCAGCAGTTCACCGGCAGCGGGCTCCTACAATGAGCAGTTCTTC. It specifies CASSSPAAGSYNEQFF. The chain links TRBV6-5 to TRBJ2-1; tentative D call: TRBD2 (6 bases). CDR3 size: 16 residues. Germline loops: CDR1 MNHEY, CDR2 SVGAGI. V was pared by 4 bases and J by 0 bases, with 13 bases between.

The chain couples TRBV5-8 to TRBJ2-5; D is possibly TRBD1 (5 bases). The CDR3 has 14 residues. In germline, CDR1 is SGHTS, CDR2 YDEGEE. Trimming stripped 4 bases from V and 0 bases from J, with 10 bases between. CDR3 loop: CASSIRQYQETQYF. The DNA of the CDR3 is TGTGCCAGCAGCATACGACAGTACCAAGAGACCCAGTACTTC.

Regarding this clone: Other DNA sequences from this sample encode an identical CDR3 as well. This chain connects TRBV19 to TRBJ1-5; TRBD1 agrees at 7 bases. The CDR3 extends over 14 amino acids. V lost 5 bases and J lost 2; bases outside the gene matches: 3. Germline V gene lookup returns CDR1 LNHDA and CDR2 SQIVND (reference sequence). CDR3 protein: CASSATGGNQPQHF. The CDR3 bases are TGTGCCAGTAGTGCCACAGGGGGCAATCAGCCCCAGCATTTT.

The chain recombines TRBV7-9 with TRBJ2-7; D is unclear. The CDR3 has 15 residues. Per germline, CDR1 SEHNR and CDR2 FQNEAQ (reference sequence). V lost 2 bases and J 3 bases, leaving 14 bases between the germline ends. CDR3 loop: CASSLSIESGYEQYF. For the CDR3, the DNA is TGTGCCAGCAGCTTATCTATAGAAAGTGGCTACGAGCAGTACTTC.